Presented here are 22 T cell receptor beta chains from one specimen sequenced in a study of beta chain features in type 1 diabetes. Study-wide points: For Type 1 diabetes patients, all four CD4+ subsets carried TCRB CDR3s that were moderately but significantly shorter.

Sequencing targeted expressed TCRB transcripts, as all isolated RNA had been reverse transcribed. Profiled with immunoSEQ multiplex PCR; TCRdb holds only in-frame clones, not every one. Of around 170,000 clones in the sample, about 9% were seen once. No cognate antigen is known for these TCRs. Sequences were obtained from central memory CD4+ T cells from blood. The receptors stem from a woman aged 30 to 39 with type 1 diabetes.

This clone has only a few counts. The chain recombines TRBV9 with TRBJ2-5; 12 nucleotides agree with TRBD2. Trimming removed 4 bases from V and 4 bases from J; junction bases left unmatched: 5. The CDR3 totals 15 residues. Germline assignment: CDR1 SGDLS and CDR2 YYNGEE. In DNA, the CDR3 is TGTGCCAGCAGCCACGAACTAGCGGGAGGAGAGACCCAGTACTTC. Its translation: CASSHELAGGETQYF.

The sample holds a few counts of this clone. The chain recombines TRBV15 with TRBJ1-5, with 10 bases matching TRBD1. With V trimmed by 9 bases and J by 2 bases, 1 base remained unmatched. Germline CDR1 LNHNV, CDR2 YYDKDF (reference sequence). The CDR3 covers 13 residues. This CDR3 reads CATGQGGNQPQHF. The CDR3 coding sequence is TGTGCCACAGGACAGGGGGGCAATCAGCCCCAGCATTTT. Together with reference TRBV15 and TRBJ1-5, the CDR3 gives the full variable domain: DAMVIQNPRYQVTQFGKPVTLSCSQTLNHNVMYWYQQKSSQAPKLLFHYYDKDFNNEADTPDNFQSRRPNTSFCFLDIRSPGLGDTAMYLCATGQGGNQPQHFGDGTRLSIL.

The rearrangement joins TRBV29-1 to TRBJ1-2; 8 bases line up with TRBD1. Germline loops: CDR1 SQVTM, CDR2 ANQGSEA. The V and J ends lost 5 bases and 5 bases, in that order; junction bases with no gene match: 7. This CDR3 is built from 13 residues. CDR3 amino acids: CSVTGTGWYGYTF. The DNA for the CDR3 is TGCAGCGTTACCGGGACAGGATGGTATGGCTACACCTTC.

In its sample, this clone was seen a few times. V is TRBV19 and J is TRBJ2-2; TRBD1 matches at 7 bases. J gave up 1 base and V 10 bases, and 3 bases lay outside the gene matches. This CDR3 is 13 amino acids long. Germline CDR1 and CDR2: LNHDA and SQIVND (reference sequence). The CDR3 region is CATRTGNTGELFF. In DNA form, the CDR3 reads TGTGCCACCCGGACAGGGAACACCGGGGAGCTGTTTTTT.

This clone showed up just a few times. The gene calls are TRBV29-1 and TRBJ2-3, with TRBD2 matching over 9 bases. This CDR3 has 13 residues. Trimming cost V 8 bases and J 0 bases; bases outside gene matches: 3. Germline V gives CDR1 SQVTM, CDR2 ANQGSEA. The CDR3 DNA reads TGCAGCACGGGACTAGCTAGCACAGATACGCAGTATTTT. This sequence encodes CSTGLASTDTQYF.

The rearrangement joins TRBV10-1 to TRBJ2-7; TRBD1 agrees at 7 bases. This CDR3 region has 16 residues. CDR1 WNHNN and CDR2 SYGVQD come from the germline V gene (reference sequence). With V trimmed by 11 bases and J by 3 bases, 19 bases remained unmatched. In nucleotides, the CDR3 is TGCGCCCACCACCCCCAGCCGACAGGGTGCAACTACGAGCAGTACTTC. It translates to CAHHPQPTGCNYEQYF.

This clone came up a few times. V gene TRBV30 combines with J gene TRBJ1-4, with 7 bases fitting TRBD1. The CDR3 spans 16 residues. J lost 2 bases, V lost 6 bases, and 12 bases had no gene match. The V gene's germline CDR1 is GTSNPN and CDR2 SVGIG (reference sequence). In nucleotides, the CDR3 is TGTGCCTGTGGGACAGATAATTTTCTCACTAATGAAAAACTGTTTTTT. Protein sequence: CACGTDNFLTNEKLFF.

The gene calls are TRBV7-9 and TRBJ2-5, with 8 bases aligning to TRBD1. V was clipped by 5 bases and J by 5 bases; unmatched bases: 4. CDR1 is SEHNR and CDR2 is FQNEAQ in the germline V gene (reference sequence). The CDR3 covers 13 residues. The CDR3 DNA reads TGTGCCAGCAGCACGACAGGGGTGGAGACCCAGTACTTC. This gives the protein CASSTTGVETQYF.

This clone was counted only a few times. The chain couples TRBV15 to TRBJ1-4; D is possibly TRBD1 (6 bases). The V gene's germline CDR1 is LNHNV and CDR2 YYDKDF (reference sequence). V lost 5 bases and J lost 0, with 10 bases in between. The CDR3 totals 15 residues. CDR3 DNA sequence: TGTGCCACCAGCCAGCGGACAGCAACTAATGAAAAACTGTTTTTT. It yields the protein CATSQRTATNEKLFF.

This chain uses TRBV21-1 with TRBJ2-5; TRBD2 is taken as the D call from the table, unchecked against the DNA. TRBV21-1 represents a pseudogene. The CDR3 contains 13 residues. CDR3 coding DNA: TGTGCCAGCTTAGCGGGAGGTGGGGAGACCCAGTACTTC. Amino acid sequence: CASLAGGGETQYF.

This clone was counted only a few times. The chain links TRBV2 to TRBJ2-1; D not certain. V was clipped by 5 bases and J by 7 bases, with 12 bases between them. The germline V gene has CDR1 SNHLY and CDR2 FYNNEI. The CDR3 runs 13 residues. This chain's CDR3 is CASSITLRNEQFF. CDR3 bases: TGTGCCAGCAGTATTACGTTGCGAAATGAGCAGTTCTTC.

V gene TRBV9 combines with J gene TRBJ1-1, with D possibly TRBD1 on 5 matching bases. The CDR3 loop spans 16 amino acids. V lost 0 bases, J lost 5 bases, and 17 bases lay in between. In germline, CDR1 is SGDLS, CDR2 YYNGEE. This chain's CDR3 is CASSVAGGQGGTEAFF. CDR3 DNA sequence: TGTGCCAGCAGCGTAGCGGGAGGCCAGGGCGGAACTGAAGCTTTCTTT.

This clone was counted only a few times. At one end the junction does not follow the germline gene, possibly because of a read error. The gene calls are TRBV7-7 and TRBJ2-7, with D possibly TRBD2 on 6 matching bases. Germline V gives CDR1 SSHAT, CDR2 FNYEAQ (reference sequence). This CDR3 region has 13 residues. The CDR3: CASSRDFSYEQYF. The CDR3 DNA follows: TGTGCTAGCAGTCGGGACTTCTCCTACGAGCAGTACTTC.

The chain is built from TRBV4-1 and TRBJ2-1; 8 nucleotides line up with TRBD2. CDR3 length: 16 amino acids. With 1 base clipped from V and 2 bases from J, the junction kept 4 bases outside the gene matches. Germline V gives CDR1 MGHRA, CDR2 YSYEKL. CDR3 bases: TGCGCCAGCAGCCAAGGGACTAGCAGAACCTACAATGAGCAGTTCTTC. This translates into CASSQGTSRTYNEQFF.

This clone occurred a few times. This chain joins TRBV11-2 and TRBJ2-5, with 7 bases aligning to TRBD2. Germline V gene sequence: CDR1 SGHAT, CDR2 FQNNGV. V lost 1 base to trimming and J lost 5 bases; unmatched junction nucleotides: 10. The CDR3 contains 16 residues. Here the CDR3 reads CASSLVWSGTTETQYF. The CDR3 region has the DNA TGTGCCAGCAGCTTAGTTTGGAGCGGGACTACGGAGACCCAGTACTTC.

This clone was observed a few times. V usage is TRBV29-1 and J usage is TRBJ2-1, with 8 bases aligning to TRBD2. V lost 5 bases to trimming and J lost 3 bases; unmatched junction nucleotides: 0. Germline CDR1 SQVTM, CDR2 ANQGSEA. This CDR3 region has 12 residues. CDR3 in DNA: TGCAGCGTTACTAGCGGCTACAATGAGCAGTTCTTC. Protein: CSVTSGYNEQFF.

In this sample, this clone turned up many times. This chain uses TRBV29-1 with TRBJ1-1; D is perhaps TRBD1 (5 bases). The V gene lost 4 bases and the J gene lost 0 bases, with 15 bases spanning the gap. The CDR3 covers 15 residues. The V gene's germline CDR1 is SQVTM and CDR2 ANQGSEA. CDR3 coding DNA: TGCAGCGTTGCTCCAGGGTGGGGAATGAACACTGAAGCTTTCTTT. Amino acid sequence: CSVAPGWGMNTEAFF.

In this sample, this clone turned up many times. This sequence joins TRBV11-2 and TRBJ2-7, with 7 bases lining up with TRBD2. The CDR3 runs 15 residues. Germline V CDR1 and CDR2: SGHAT, FQNNGV. V shed 4 bases, J shed 7 bases, and the junction held 13 bases outside the gene matches. The CDR3 loop reads CASSSGGGAGREQYF. The CDR3 DNA follows: TGTGCCAGCAGCTCGGGGGGTGGAGCGGGAAGGGAGCAGTACTTC.

This clone was detected only a few times. The rearrangement uses TRBV28 and TRBJ2-2, with D uncertain. V lost 2 bases, J lost 1 base, and 2 bases lay in between. The CDR3 is made up of 13 amino acids. CDR1 is MDHEN and CDR2 is SYDVKM in the germline V gene. The CDR3 region is CASSLQNTGELFF. CDR3 DNA sequence: TGTGCCAGCAGTTTACAGAACACCGGGGAGCTGTTTTTT.

This clone has ten or more counts. The J gene is TRBJ1-1, the V gene TRBV27; TRBD1 aligns across 8 bases. Germline lookup yields CDR1 MNHEY and CDR2 SMNVEV (reference sequence). CDR3 length: 12 amino acids. The ends lost 8 bases at V and 8 bases at J; junction bases unmatched: 7. CDR3 nucleotide sequence: TGTGCCAGCGGCCGGGACAGGAGGGAAGCTTTCTTT. It is translated as CASGRDRREAFF.

This clone appeared a few times. The CDR3 reads CASSREGRSSYEQYF. In DNA form, the CDR3 reads TGTGCCAGCAGCCGAGAGGGGAGGTCCTCCTACGAGCAGTACTTC. J is TRBJ2-7 and V is TRBV11-2; D may be TRBD2 (6 bases). The CDR3 covers 15 residues. Germline lookup yields CDR1 SGHAT and CDR2 FQNNGV. V lost 5 bases to trimming and J lost 0 bases, with 14 bases between them.

This chain connects TRBV9 to TRBJ2-5; 9 positions match TRBD2. The CDR3 extends over 16 amino acids. V shed 4 bases, J shed 1 base, and the junction held 8 bases outside the gene matches. The germline gives CDR1 SGDLS, CDR2 YYNGEE. CDR3 residues: CASSQASGMGQETQYF. CDR3 DNA sequence: TGTGCCAGCAGCCAGGCTAGCGGGATGGGCCAAGAGACCCAGTACTTC. The variable domain in full, completed from reference TRBV9 and TRBJ2-5, reads DSGVTQTPKHLITATGQRVTLRCSPRSGDLSVYWYQQSLDQGLQFLIQYYNGEERAKGNILERFSAQQFPDLHSELNLSSLELGDSALYFCASSQASGMGQETQYFGPGTRLLVL.